This T cell receptor beta chain is from a study of blood T cell repertoires in COVID-19. Method: immunoSEQ multiplex PCR; TCRdb's copy keeps in-frame clones and lacks some. The sample shows some 300,000 clones, roughly 90% of them seen only once. The TCR sequence derives from a woman between 50 and 59 years old who had been exposed to COVID-19. The material sequenced was PBMCs or T cells enriched from blood (not recorded which).

The CDR3 sequence is CASSLGTLTDTQYF. The CDR3 DNA reads as TGCGCCAGCAGCCTCGGGACACTCACAGATACGCAGTATTTT. The chain employs TRBV5-1 and TRBJ2-3; a possible D gene is TRBD1 (6 bases). The CDR3 extends over 14 amino acids. The germline CDR1 and CDR2 sequences are SGHRS and YFSETQ. V was shortened by 4 bases and J by 2 bases, with 11 bases between the two germline ends.